Detailed here is one TCR beta chain. As yet, its antigen is unknown. The sample originates from a study of cytotoxic CD8 clonotypes in ibrutinib-treated CLL. Across the whole study: Timing of response sample collection was a median about twelve months after treatment start, with a range of 6 to 36. Each sample contained, on average, about 250,000 productive templates and 94,000 or so productive rearrangements. Whole-study findings and limits: Contraction or stability on treatment characterized the public clonotypes, which were uncommon. Sampling times (in sustained-remission versus progressing patients) were not the same.

Clones were sequenced by immunoSEQ multiplex PCR, and TCRdb holds only the in-frame ones, with some missing. The sample lists fewer than 100,000 clones, roughly 86% seen once, with more than 5% in the top ten. The CDR3 totals 14 residues. V dropped 3 bases and J dropped 7; count of bases not matched to a gene: 5. CDR1 and CDR2 from the germline V gene are SGHTA and FQGTGA. The receptor was isolated from a human donor with chronic lymphocytic leukemia. Sequencing used PBMCs, obtained before ibrutinib treatment. The J gene is TRBJ2-1, the V gene TRBV7-3; 8 nucleotides align to TRBD1. This CDR3 is CASSLAQGANEQFF. CDR3 in DNA: TGTGCCAGCAGCTTGGCTCAGGGGGCGAATGAGCAGTTCTTC. The complete variable domain, with remaining parts taken from reference TRBV7-3 and TRBJ2-1, reads GAGVSQTPSNKVTEKGKYVELRCDPISGHTALYWYRQSLGQGPEFLIYFQGTGAADDSGLPNDRFFAVRPEGSVSTLKIQRTERGDSAVYLCASSLAQGANEQFFGPGTRLTVL.